Sequencing of this T cell receptor beta chain was carried out in a study of blood T cell repertoires in COVID-19. The overall study: Whether acute or convalescent, the COVID-19 samples came from the United States, Italy and Spain. The cDNA or gDNA used as material had been derived from T cells, B-cell-depleted T cells, or PBMCs.

Original handling: It was from reference gene primer amplification that nucleated cell counts were estimated. The data were produced by immunoSEQ multiplex PCR, yet TCRdb's version contains in-frame clones alone and is incomplete. Clone size and the V and J calls come from that table; the DNA yielded D and trimming. The sample consists of tens of thousands of clones, 83% of them appearing once. The specimen was peripheral blood. This receptor was obtained from a woman at least 80 years old with acute or convalescent COVID-19.

The CDR3 coding sequence is TGTGCCAGCAGCCAAGTCGAGGGGAACACTGAAGCTTTCTTT. Translated, it gives CASSQVEGNTEAFF. The V and J genes are TRBV7-9 and TRBJ1-1; D not resolved. Per the germline V gene, CDR1 is SEHNR and CDR2 is FQNEAQ (reference sequence). The V end was cut by 5 bases, the J end by 1 base, with 11 bases between. The CDR3 consists of 14 residues.